A single sample gave rise to the 30 T cell receptor beta chains below, sequenced in a study of cytomegalovirus exposure and HLA in healthy donors. Vbeta (60) and Jbeta (13) primers were used in the PCR. Using immunoSEQ multiplex PCR, the repertoire was profiled, and TCRdb retains in-frame clones only, with some absent. The sample carries some 180,000 clones, roughly 72% recorded once. The sequenced sample was PBMCs. The source of these receptors is a man under 40 in good health and CMV-seronegative.

V is TRBV5-7 and J is TRBJ2-7; D may be TRBD2 (6 bases). TRBV5-7 is filed as an ORF, its function uncertain. V lost 8 bases to trimming and J lost 5 bases, with 14 bases between them. This CDR3 contains 12 residues. As DNA, the CDR3 is TGTGCCAGAATAAAGAAGCGGGACGAGCAGTACTTC. This encodes CARIKKRDEQYF.

This chain joins TRBV28 and TRBJ2-7; D not certain. V lost 3 bases, J lost 2 bases, and 14 bases lay in between. The CDR3 has 15 residues. The germline V gene encodes CDR1 MDHEN and CDR2 SYDVKM. The CDR3 region is CASSFRSQAPYEQYF. The CDR3 coding sequence is TGTGCCAGCAGTTTTCGCAGCCAGGCCCCCTACGAGCAGTACTTC.

The chain recombines TRBV25-1 with TRBJ2-5; 11 nucleotides line up with TRBD2. V shed 4 bases and J 5 bases; nucleotides not matched to a gene: 6. This CDR3 is built from 15 residues. Per the germline V gene, CDR1 is MGHDK and CDR2 is SYGVNS. Here the CDR3 reads CASSGVSGRAETQYF. The CDR3 nucleotides are TGTGCCAGCAGTGGTGTTAGCGGGAGGGCTGAGACCCAGTACTTC. Full variable domain (missing parts from reference TRBV25-1 and TRBJ2-5): EADIYQTPRYLVIGTGKKITLECSQTMGHDKMYWYQQDPGMELHLIHYSYGVNSTEKGDLSSESTVSRIRTEHFPLTLESARPSHTSQYLCASSGVSGRAETQYFGPGTRLLVL.

This clone was observed a single time. This sequence joins TRBV28 and TRBJ2-7; 8 positions agree with TRBD1. The CDR3 consists of 15 residues. Trimming cost V 3 bases and J 2 bases; bases outside gene matches: 6. Germline assignment: CDR1 MDHEN and CDR2 SYDVKM. The CDR3 nucleotides read TGTGCCAGCAGTTTCCCGAGACAGGGGACCTACGAGCAGTACTTC. It codes for CASSFPRQGTYEQYF. Full variable domain (rest looked up from reference TRBV28 and TRBJ2-7): DVKVTQSSRYLVKRTGEKVFLECVQDMDHENMFWYRQDPGLGLRLIYFSYDVKMKEKGDIPEGYSVSREKKERFSLILESASTNQTSMYLCASSFPRQGTYEQYFGPGTRLTVT.

The chain combines TRBV5-1 with TRBJ2-1; TRBD2 aligns across 12 bases. Per the germline V gene, CDR1 is SGHRS and CDR2 is YFSETQ. V shed 4 bases and J 7 bases; nucleotides not matched to a gene: 15. The CDR3 consists of 18 residues. CDR3: CASSKGLAGSQPGNEQFF. The CDR3 DNA is TGCGCCAGCAGCAAAGGACTAGCGGGATCTCAACCGGGGAATGAGCAGTTCTTC. Together with reference TRBV5-1 and TRBJ2-1, the CDR3 gives the full variable domain: KAGVTQTPRYLIKTRGQQVTLSCSPISGHRSVSWYQQTPGQGLQFLFEYFSETQRNKGNFPGRFSGRQFSNSRSEMNVSTLELGDSALYLCASSKGLAGSQPGNEQFFGPGTRLTVL.

The chain is built from TRBV6-4 and TRBJ2-1; 14 bases line up with TRBD2. This CDR3 region has 17 residues. V was pared by 0 bases and J by 9 bases, with 7 bases of the junction left unmatched. The germline gives CDR1 MRHNA, CDR2 SNTAGT. DNA for the CDR3: TGTGCCAGCAGTGACTCGGGACTAGCGGGAGAAGTCGGTGAGCAGTTCTTC. Protein sequence: CASSDSGLAGEVGEQFF.

The chain is built from TRBV5-1 and TRBJ2-1, with TRBD2 matching over 13 bases. Germline lookup yields CDR1 SGHRS and CDR2 YFSETQ. The CDR3 runs 18 residues. Trimming cost V 4 bases and J 0 bases; bases outside gene matches: 7. For the CDR3, the DNA is TGCGCCAGCAGCGGGGGACTAGCGGGAACCGCCTCCTACAATGAGCAGTTCTTC. This gives the protein CASSGGLAGTASYNEQFF.

The chain recombines TRBV27 with TRBJ1-6; D ambiguous. V lost 4 bases to trimming and J lost 5 bases, with 3 bases between them. The CDR3 spans 12 residues. Germline V gives CDR1 MNHEY, CDR2 SMNVEV (reference sequence). The CDR3 sequence is CASSSNNSPLHF. In DNA, the CDR3 is TGTGCCAGCAGTTCCAATAATTCACCCCTCCACTTT.

The rearrangement links TRBV2 to TRBJ1-6; TRBD1 might be the D (5 bases). The CDR3 totals 16 residues. Germline-derived CDR1 and CDR2 are SNHLY and FYNNEI. Trimming shortened V by 6 bases and J by 6 bases, and 18 bases separated the two germline ends. CDR3 nucleotide sequence: TGTGCCAGCAGCGTACAGGCTACCAGCCTTAATTCACCCCTCCACTTT. This gives the protein CASSVQATSLNSPLHF.

The V and J genes are TRBV19 and TRBJ2-1; 16 bases match TRBD2. The CDR3 is 17 residues long. Trimming cost V 4 bases and J 8 bases; bases outside gene matches: 8. CDR1 is LNHDA and CDR2 is SQIVND in the germline V gene (reference sequence). CDR3 bases: TGTGCCAGTAGTACGGGACTAGCGGGAGGGCCAGAGGATGAGCAGTTCTTC. Protein: CASSTGLAGGPEDEQFF.

The rearrangement links TRBV19 to TRBJ2-3, with 9 nucleotides matching TRBD1. There are 16 residues in the CDR3. J lost 3 bases, V lost 3 bases, and 7 bases had no gene match. Germline V gene lookup returns CDR1 LNHDA and CDR2 SQIVND (reference sequence). In DNA form, the CDR3 reads TGTGCCAGTAGTATTGGGGACAGGGCGACAACAGATACGCAGTATTTT. Translated, it gives CASSIGDRATTDTQYF.

The rearrangement links TRBV30 to TRBJ1-5; weak D call: TRBD1 (5 bases). CDR1 GTSNPN and CDR2 SVGIG come from the germline V gene (reference sequence). The CDR3 is made up of 13 amino acids. Trimming left V 0 bases short and J 7 bases short, with 10 bases between. The CDR3 here is CAWSVQDRQPQHF. The DNA of the CDR3 is TGTGCCTGGAGTGTACAGGACCGGCAGCCCCAGCATTTT.

The chain is built from TRBV7-9 and TRBJ1-6; no firm D call. The CDR3 has 12 amino acids. Trimming cost V 1 base and J 10 bases, with 5 bases left between them. In germline, CDR1 is SEHNR, CDR2 FQNEAQ (reference sequence). The CDR3 bases are TGTGCCAGCAGCTTAGGAGAGTCACCCCTCCACTTT. This gives the protein CASSLGESPLHF.

This rearrangement joins TRBV27 to TRBJ1-1; D ambiguous. Germline CDR1 MNHEY, CDR2 SMNVEV (reference sequence). The CDR3 extends over 17 amino acids. Trimming shortened V by 4 bases and J by 0 bases, and 18 bases separated the two germline ends. DNA for the CDR3: TGTGCCAGCAGTTCGATCCTAGAGGCAAAAATGAACACTGAAGCTTTCTTT. Amino acids: CASSSILEAKMNTEAFF.

The chain links TRBV28 to TRBJ2-7, with D possibly TRBD1 on 6 matching bases. V lost 3 bases, J lost 0 bases, and 15 bases lay in between. The CDR3 loop spans 16 amino acids. Germline loops: CDR1 MDHEN, CDR2 SYDVKM. CDR3 sequence reads: CASSFIPDRNSYEQYF. The CDR3, as DNA: TGTGCCAGCAGTTTTATCCCCGACAGGAACTCCTACGAGCAGTACTTC.

The CDR3 nucleotides are TGTGCCAGCAGCCCCCGGACAGGGGGTACTTATGGCTACACCTTC. This sequence encodes CASSPRTGGTYGYTF. The rearrangement uses TRBV7-6 and TRBJ1-2, with 10 bases lining up with TRBD1. Germline CDR1 SGHVS, CDR2 FNYEAQ. This CDR3 spans 15 amino acids. V was pared by 5 bases and J by 5 bases, with 8 bases of the junction left unmatched.

In DNA, the CDR3 is TGCGCCAGCGGGGGGACAGGGGTGGACTATGGCTACACCTTC. Translation: CASGGTGVDYGYTF. The chain uses TRBV4-1 and TRBJ1-2; TRBD1 agrees at 10 bases. The CDR3 spans 14 residues. The J segment lost 3 bases and the V segment lost 8 bases, leaving 6 bases of the junction unmatched. Germline-derived CDR1 and CDR2 are MGHRA and YSYEKL.

V gene TRBV5-4 combines with J gene TRBJ2-1, with TRBD1 identical over 8 bases. The CDR3 sequence is 15 residues long. The trim removed 4 bases at V and 7 bases at J, leaving 10 bases unmatched. Germline V gene data show CDR1 as SGHNT and CDR2 as YYREEE (reference sequence). The CDR3 sequence: CASSLGQGGWNEQFF. The CDR3 DNA is TGTGCCAGCAGCCTAGGACAGGGAGGTTGGAATGAGCAGTTCTTC.

The rearrangement uses TRBV27 and TRBJ1-2; no definite D call. Between the trimmed V and J ends, which lost 8 bases and 2 bases, there was a span of 15 bases. This CDR3 region has 14 residues. The germline CDR1 and CDR2 sequences are MNHEY and SMNVEV (reference sequence). The CDR3 loop is CASLTLRENYGYTF. CDR3 DNA: TGTGCCAGCCTGACCCTTCGGGAGAACTATGGCTACACCTTC.

This chain connects TRBV27 to TRBJ2-7, with 8 nucleotides matching TRBD2. The V gene's germline CDR1 is MNHEY and CDR2 SMNVEV (reference sequence). This CDR3 is 16 amino acids long. The J segment lost 3 bases and the V segment lost 5 bases, leaving 12 bases of the junction unmatched. CDR3 loop: CASSGLAGAGFYEQYF. In DNA, the CDR3 is TGTGCCAGCAGTGGGCTAGCGGGCGCAGGCTTCTACGAGCAGTACTTC.

The chain is built from TRBV27 and TRBJ2-1; unclear D gene. Germline values: CDR1 MNHEY, CDR2 SMNVEV (reference sequence). The V end was cut by 7 bases, the J end by 5 bases, with 6 bases between. The CDR3 has 11 amino acids. The CDR3 DNA follows: TGTGCCAGCATCACGGACAATGAGCAGTTCTTC. Amino acid sequence: CASITDNEQFF.

This clone has only a few counts. The chain combines TRBV6-5 with TRBJ1-6, with 9 bases aligning to TRBD1. V shed 2 bases, J shed 8 bases, and the junction held 7 bases outside the gene matches. Germline V gene data show CDR1 as MNHEY and CDR2 as SVGAGI. This CDR3 is built from 16 residues. The CDR3 DNA sequence: TGTGCCAGCAGTTACGGGGACAGGGACGGAGATTCACCCCTCCACTTT. It yields the protein CASSYGDRDGDSPLHF.

This chain uses TRBV27 with TRBJ1-1, with D tentatively TRBD1 (6 bases). The CDR3 sequence is 16 residues long. Looked up from germline, CDR1 is MNHEY and CDR2 is SMNVEV (reference sequence). V dropped 4 bases and J dropped 1 base, with 16 bases sitting between them. The CDR3 spells CASSSRGAGANTEAFF. Here the CDR3 DNA reads TGTGCCAGCAGTTCCCGAGGGGCGGGGGCGAACACTGAAGCTTTCTTT.

The chain's CDR3 is CASRSSGKSTDTQYF. DNA of the CDR3: TGTGCCAGCAGATCTAGCGGGAAGAGCACAGATACGCAGTATTTT. The V gene is TRBV27, the J gene TRBJ2-3, with 9 bases that match TRBD2. Germline CDR1 and CDR2: MNHEY and SMNVEV (reference sequence). V lost 6 bases to trimming and J lost 0 bases; unmatched junction nucleotides: 4. The CDR3 sequence is 15 residues long.

This clone was observed a handful of times. The chain uses TRBV6-1 and TRBJ2-7; TRBD2 might be the D (5 bases). Germline V CDR1 and CDR2: MNHNS, SASEGT. Trimming cost V 6 bases and J 2 bases, with 11 bases left between them. The CDR3 has 13 amino acids. In DNA form, the CDR3 reads TGTGCCAGCAGACTAGAGGCCCCCTACGAGCAGTACTTC. Translated: CASRLEAPYEQYF.

Regarding this clone: One junction end does not reproduce the germline sequence, and a read error may be involved. The chain uses TRBV7-6 and TRBJ1-1; TRBD1 matches at 11 bases. Looked up from germline, CDR1 is SGHVS and CDR2 is FNYEAQ. The CDR3 covers 19 residues. The CDR3 loop is CASSHHSTGQGAVGRVKDF. The DNA for the CDR3 is TGTGCCAGCAGCCACCACTCCACCGGACAGGGGGCGGTGGGTCGCGTAAAGGACTTT.

The chain has TRBV7-2 and TRBJ2-5, with 11 nucleotides matching TRBD2. CDR3 size: 15 residues. J gave up 5 bases and V 4 bases, and 6 bases lay outside the gene matches. Germline assignment: CDR1 SGHTA and CDR2 FQGNSA. The CDR3 spells CASSSLAGGEETQYF. The CDR3 region has the DNA TGTGCCAGCAGCTCCTTAGCGGGAGGGGAGGAGACCCAGTACTTC.

A single count supports this clone. This chain uses TRBV4-2 with TRBJ2-5, with D hard to call. CDR1 and CDR2 from the germline V gene are LGHNA and YNFKEQ. CDR3 length equals 14 residues. Trimming stripped 4 bases from V and 0 bases from J, with 9 bases between. In DNA, the CDR3 is TGTGCCAGCAGCCTCGACTTGAACCAAGAGACCCAGTACTTC. As protein: CASSLDLNQETQYF.

This clone was counted between two and nine times. The chain couples TRBV6-5 to TRBJ2-2, with D hard to call. The CDR3 has 13 amino acids. From germline, CDR1 is MNHEY and CDR2 SVGAGI. V was cut by 7 bases and J by 0 bases, with 6 bases left in between. The DNA for the CDR3 is TGTGCCAGCATAGACACGAACACCGGGGAGCTGTTTTTT. Amino acid sequence: CASIDTNTGELFF.

V gene TRBV25-1 combines with J gene TRBJ2-3, with a tentative D call TRBD2 (5 bases). The V gene lost 3 bases and the J gene lost 2 bases, with 12 bases spanning the gap. The CDR3 totals 15 residues. Germline lookup yields CDR1 MGHDK and CDR2 SYGVNS. The CDR3 loop is CASSEGVKSTDTQYF. In DNA, the CDR3 is TGTGCCAGCAGTGAGGGAGTTAAATCCACAGATACGCAGTATTTT.